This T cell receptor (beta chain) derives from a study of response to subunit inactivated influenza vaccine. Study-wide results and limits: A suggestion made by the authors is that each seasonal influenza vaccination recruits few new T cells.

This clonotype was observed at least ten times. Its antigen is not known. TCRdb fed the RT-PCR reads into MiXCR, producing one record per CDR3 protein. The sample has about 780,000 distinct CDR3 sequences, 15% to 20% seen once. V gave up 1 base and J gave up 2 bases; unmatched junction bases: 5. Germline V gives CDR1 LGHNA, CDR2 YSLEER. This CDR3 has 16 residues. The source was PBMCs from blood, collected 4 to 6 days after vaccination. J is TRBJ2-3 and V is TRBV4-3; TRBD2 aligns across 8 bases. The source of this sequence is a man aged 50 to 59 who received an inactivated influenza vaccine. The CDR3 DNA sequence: TGCGCCAGCAGCCAAGCTGGCGGGAGGCACACAGATACGCAGTATTTT. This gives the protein CASSQAGGRHTDTQYF.